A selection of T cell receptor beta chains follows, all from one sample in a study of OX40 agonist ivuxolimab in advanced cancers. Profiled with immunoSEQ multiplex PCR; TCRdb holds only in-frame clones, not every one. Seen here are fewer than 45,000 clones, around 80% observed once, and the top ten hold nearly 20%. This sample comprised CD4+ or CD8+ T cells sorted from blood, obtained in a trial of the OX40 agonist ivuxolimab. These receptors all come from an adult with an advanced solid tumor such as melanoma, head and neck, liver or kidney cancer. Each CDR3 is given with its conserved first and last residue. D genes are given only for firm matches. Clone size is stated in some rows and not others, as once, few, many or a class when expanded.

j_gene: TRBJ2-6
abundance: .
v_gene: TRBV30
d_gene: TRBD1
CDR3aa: CAYKRDRVRSGANVLTF
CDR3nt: TGTGCCTATAAACGGGACAGGGTACGCTCTGGGGCCAACGTCCTGACTTTC

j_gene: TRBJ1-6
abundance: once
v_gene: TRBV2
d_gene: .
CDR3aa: CASSEARVNSPLHF
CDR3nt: TGTGCCAGCAGTGAAGCTAGGGTTAATTCACCCCTCCACTTT

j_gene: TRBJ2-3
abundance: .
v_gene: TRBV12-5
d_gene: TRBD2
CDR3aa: CASAVAGGVTDTQYF
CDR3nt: TGTGCTAGTGCCGTAGCGGGGGGGGTCACAGATACGCAGTATTTT

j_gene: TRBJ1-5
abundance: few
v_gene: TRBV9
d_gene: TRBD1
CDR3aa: CASSGGTGLQHF
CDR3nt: TGTGCCAGCAGCGGGGGGACAGGGTTGCAGCATTTT

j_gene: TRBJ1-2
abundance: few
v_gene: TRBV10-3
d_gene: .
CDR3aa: CAISIPGRGFYTF
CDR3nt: TGTGCCATCAGCATTCCGGGACGGGGCTTCTACACCTTC

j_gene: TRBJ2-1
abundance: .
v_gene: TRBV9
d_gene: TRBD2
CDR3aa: CASSVVGGALNEQFF
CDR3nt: TGTGCCAGCAGCGTAGTCGGGGGGGCCCTGAATGAGCAGTTCTTC

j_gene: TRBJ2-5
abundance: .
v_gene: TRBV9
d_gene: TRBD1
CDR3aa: CASSWGTGGAETQYF
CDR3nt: TGTGCCAGCAGCTGGGGGACAGGGGGCGCGGAGACCCAGTACTTC

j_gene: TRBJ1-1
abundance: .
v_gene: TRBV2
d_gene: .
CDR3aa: CASGEGAEAFF
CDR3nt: TGTGCCAGCGGAGAGGGCGCTGAAGCTTTCTTT

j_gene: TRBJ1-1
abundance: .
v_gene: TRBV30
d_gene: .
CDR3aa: CAWRNVAEAFF
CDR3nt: TGTGCCTGGCGGAACGTGGCTGAAGCTTTCTTT

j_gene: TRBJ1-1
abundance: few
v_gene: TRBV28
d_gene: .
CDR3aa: CASSLQGVNTEAFF
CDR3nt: TGTGCCAGCAGCCTACAGGGCGTGAACACTGAAGCTTTCTTT

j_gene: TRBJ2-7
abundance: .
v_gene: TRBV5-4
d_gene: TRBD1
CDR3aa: CASRLRMGQGDGEQYF
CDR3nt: TGTGCCAGCAGGCTGAGGATGGGGCAGGGGGATGGAGAGCAGTACTTC

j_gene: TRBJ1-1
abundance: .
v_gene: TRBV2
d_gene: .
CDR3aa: CASLRKGTEAFF
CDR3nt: TGTGCCAGCTTAAGAAAGGGCACTGAAGCTTTCTTT

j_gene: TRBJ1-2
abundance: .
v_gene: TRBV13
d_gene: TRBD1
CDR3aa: CASSLGPDRGLGYTF
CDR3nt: TGTGCCAGCAGCTTAGGCCCCGACAGGGGGCTTGGCTACACCTTC

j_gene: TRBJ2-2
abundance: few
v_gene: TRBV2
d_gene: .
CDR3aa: CASSGTARATGELFF
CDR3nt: TGTGCCAGCAGCGGGACCGCTCGGGCCACCGGGGAGCTGTTTTTT

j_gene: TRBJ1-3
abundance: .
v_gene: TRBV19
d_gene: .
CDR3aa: CASSASGFSGNTIYF
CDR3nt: TGTGCCAGTTCAGCGTCAGGGTTCTCTGGAAACACCATATATTTT

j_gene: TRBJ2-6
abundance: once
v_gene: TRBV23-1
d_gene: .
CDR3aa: CASSQWTGNGANVLTF
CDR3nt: TGCGCCAGCAGTCAATGGACCGGGAATGGGGCCAACGTCCTGACTTTC

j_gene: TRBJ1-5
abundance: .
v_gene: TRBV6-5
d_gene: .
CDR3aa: CARPNQPQHF
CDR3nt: TGTGCCAGGCCAAATCAGCCCCAGCATTTT

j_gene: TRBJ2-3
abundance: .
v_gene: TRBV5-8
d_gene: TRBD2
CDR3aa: CASSAGTSGEVDTQYF
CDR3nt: TGTGCCAGCAGCGCCGGGACTAGCGGGGAGGTAGATACGCAGTATTTT

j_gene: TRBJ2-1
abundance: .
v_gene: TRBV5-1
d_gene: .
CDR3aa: CASSRAGAYNEQFF
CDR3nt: TGCGCCAGCAGCCGTGCGGGGGCGTACAATGAGCAGTTCTTC

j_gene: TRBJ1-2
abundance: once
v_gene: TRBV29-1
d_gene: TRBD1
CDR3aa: CSAARDRGLGYTF
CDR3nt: TGCAGCGCCGCCCGGGACAGGGGGCTGGGCTACACCTTC

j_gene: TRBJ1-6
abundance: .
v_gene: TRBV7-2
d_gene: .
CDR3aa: CASSLDSLYNSPLHF
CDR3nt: TGTGCCAGCAGCTTAGACAGCCTCTATAATTCACCCCTCCACTTT

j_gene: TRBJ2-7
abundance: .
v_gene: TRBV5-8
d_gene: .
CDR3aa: CASSLSLRGEQYF
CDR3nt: TGTGCCAGCAGCTTGAGTTTGCGTGGTGAGCAGTACTTC

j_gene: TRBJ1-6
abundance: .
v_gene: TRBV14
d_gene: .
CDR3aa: CASSHLLMGSNSPLHF
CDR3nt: TGTGCCAGCAGCCACCTTCTTATGGGAAGTAATTCACCCCTCCACTTT

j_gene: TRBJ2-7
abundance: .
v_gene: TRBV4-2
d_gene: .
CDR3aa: CASSQGQGTNLYEQYF
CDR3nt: TGTGCCAGCAGCCAGGGCCAGGGGACTAACCTTTACGAGCAGTACTTC

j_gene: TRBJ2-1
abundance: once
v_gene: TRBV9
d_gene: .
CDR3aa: CASSVARANEQFF
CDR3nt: TGTGCCAGCAGCGTAGCCAGGGCCAATGAGCAGTTCTTC

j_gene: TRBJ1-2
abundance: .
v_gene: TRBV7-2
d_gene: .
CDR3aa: CASSSLPGENYGYTF
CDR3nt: TGTGCCAGCAGCTCCCTTCCGGGGGAAAACTATGGCTACACCTTC

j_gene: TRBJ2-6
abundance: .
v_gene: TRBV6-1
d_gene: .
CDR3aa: CASSEQSSGANVLTF
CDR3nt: TGTGCCAGCAGTGAACAGAGCTCTGGGGCCAACGTCCTGACTTTC

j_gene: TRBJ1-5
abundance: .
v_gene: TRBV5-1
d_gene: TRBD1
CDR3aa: CASSLVSGTVAILGGLYQPQHF
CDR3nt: TGCGCCAGCAGCTTGGTTTCCGGGACAGTGGCGATTTTGGGGGGGTTATATCAGCCCCAGCATTTT

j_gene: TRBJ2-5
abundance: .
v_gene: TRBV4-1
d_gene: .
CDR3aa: CASSQEGVIRETQYF
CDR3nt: TGCGCCAGCAGCCAAGAGGGGGTTATTCGAGAGACCCAGTACTTC

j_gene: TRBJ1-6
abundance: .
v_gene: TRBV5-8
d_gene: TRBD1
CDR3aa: CASSRWDRGSPLHF
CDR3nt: TGTGCCAGCAGCCGATGGGACAGGGGTTCACCCCTCCACTTT

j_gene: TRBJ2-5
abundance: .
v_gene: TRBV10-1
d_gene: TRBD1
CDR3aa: CASSESTTGGSGTQYF
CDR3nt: TGCGCCAGCAGTGAGTCGACGACAGGGGGCTCGGGGACCCAGTACTTC

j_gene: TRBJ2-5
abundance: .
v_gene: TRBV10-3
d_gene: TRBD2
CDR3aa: CAIRPAGSQETQYF
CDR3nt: TGTGCCATCAGACCAGCGGGGTCCCAAGAGACCCAGTACTTC

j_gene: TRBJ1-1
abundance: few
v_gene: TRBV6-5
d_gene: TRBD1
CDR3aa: CASRNYGTGEEAFF
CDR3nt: TGTGCCAGCAGAAACTACGGGACAGGGGAGGAAGCTTTCTTT

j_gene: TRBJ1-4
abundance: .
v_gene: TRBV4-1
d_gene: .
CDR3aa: CASSQGQGYDEKLFF
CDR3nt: TGCGCCAGCAGCCAAGGCCAAGGATATGATGAAAAACTGTTTTTT

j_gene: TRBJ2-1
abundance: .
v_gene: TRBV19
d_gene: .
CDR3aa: CASSTTPNNEQFF
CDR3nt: TGTGCCAGTAGTACCACACCGAACAATGAGCAGTTCTTC

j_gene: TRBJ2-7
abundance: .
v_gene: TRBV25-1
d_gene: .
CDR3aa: CASSEPRSYEQYF
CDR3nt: TGTGCCAGCAGTGAACCCAGGTCCTACGAGCAGTACTTC

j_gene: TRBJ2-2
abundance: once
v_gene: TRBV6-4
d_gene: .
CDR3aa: CASSEMTNTGELFF
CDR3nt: TGTGCCAGCAGTGAAATGACGAACACCGGGGAGCTGTTTTTT

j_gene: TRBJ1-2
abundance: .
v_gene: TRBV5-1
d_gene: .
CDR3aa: CASSPGGVNYGYTF
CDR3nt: TGCGCCAGCAGCCCAGGAGGGGTAAACTATGGCTACACCTTC

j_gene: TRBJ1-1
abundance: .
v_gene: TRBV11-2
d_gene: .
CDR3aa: CASSYLRPPAFF
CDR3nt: TGTGCCAGCAGCTACCTAAGACCTCCAGCTTTCTTT

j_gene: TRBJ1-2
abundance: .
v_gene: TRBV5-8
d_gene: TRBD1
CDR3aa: CASSGTGGSYGYTF
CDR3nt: TGTGCCAGCAGCGGGACAGGGGGATCCTATGGCTACACCTTC

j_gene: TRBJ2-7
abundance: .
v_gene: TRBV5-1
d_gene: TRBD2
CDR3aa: CASSLRGGGDEQYF
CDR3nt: TGCGCCAGCAGCCTCCGGGGGGGCGGGGACGAGCAGTACTTC

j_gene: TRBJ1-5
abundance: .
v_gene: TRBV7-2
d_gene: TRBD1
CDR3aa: CASSLVDRGDQPQHF
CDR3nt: TGTGCCAGCAGCTTAGTGGACAGGGGTGATCAGCCCCAGCATTTT

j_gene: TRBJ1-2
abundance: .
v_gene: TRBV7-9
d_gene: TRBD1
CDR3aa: CASSFRQGAGYTF
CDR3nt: TGTGCCAGCAGCTTTAGACAGGGGGCTGGCTACACCTTC

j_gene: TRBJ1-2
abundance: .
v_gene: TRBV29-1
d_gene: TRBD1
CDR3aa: CSVVGDRGRNGYTF
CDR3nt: TGCAGCGTTGTGGGGGACAGGGGGAGGAATGGCTACACCTTC

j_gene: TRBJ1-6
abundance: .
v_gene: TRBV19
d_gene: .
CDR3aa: CASTLLGDYGNSPLHF
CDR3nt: TGTGCCAGTACTCTCTTAGGGGATTACGGGAATTCACCCCTCCACTTT

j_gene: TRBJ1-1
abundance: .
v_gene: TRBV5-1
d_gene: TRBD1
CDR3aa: CASSVRDRGTEAFF
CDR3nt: TGCGCCAGCAGCGTCCGGGACAGGGGAACTGAAGCTTTCTTT

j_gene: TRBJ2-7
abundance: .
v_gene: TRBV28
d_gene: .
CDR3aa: CASSLGVLYEQYF
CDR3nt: TGTGCCAGCAGTCTCGGGGTTTTATACGAGCAGTACTTC

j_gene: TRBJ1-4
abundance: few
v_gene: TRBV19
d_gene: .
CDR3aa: CASSTRDNYRKLFF
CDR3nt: TGTGCCAGTAGTACCAGGGATAATTACCGGAAACTGTTTTTT

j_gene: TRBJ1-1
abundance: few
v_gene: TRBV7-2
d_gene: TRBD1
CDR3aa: CASSSRGDITKNTEAFF
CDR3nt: TGTGCCAGCAGCTCCAGGGGGGACATAACTAAGAACACTGAAGCTTTCTTT

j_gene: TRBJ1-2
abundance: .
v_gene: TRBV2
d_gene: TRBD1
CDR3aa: CAKQGARGYTF
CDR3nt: TGTGCCAAGCAGGGGGCGCGGGGCTACACCTTC

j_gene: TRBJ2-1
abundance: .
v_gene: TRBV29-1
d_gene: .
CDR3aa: CSVMTGSYNEQFF
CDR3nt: TGCAGCGTGATGACCGGCTCCTACAATGAGCAGTTCTTC

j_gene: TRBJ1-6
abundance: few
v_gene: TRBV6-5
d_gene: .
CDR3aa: CASSWMAENYSPLHF
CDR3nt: TGTGCCAGCAGTTGGATGGCGGAAAACTATTCACCCCTCCACTTT

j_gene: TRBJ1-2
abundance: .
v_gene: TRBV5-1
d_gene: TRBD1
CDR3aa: CASNRGPNYGYTF
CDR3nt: TGCGCCAGCAACAGGGGCCCGAACTATGGCTACACCTTC

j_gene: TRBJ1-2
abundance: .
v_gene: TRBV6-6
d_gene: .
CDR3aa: CASSYDGVNGYTF
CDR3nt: TGTGCCAGCAGTTACGACGGGGTGAATGGCTACACCTTC

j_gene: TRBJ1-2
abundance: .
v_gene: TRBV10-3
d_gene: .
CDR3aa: CAISEGGRGYTF
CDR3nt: TGTGCCATCAGTGAAGGAGGGCGCGGCTACACCTTC

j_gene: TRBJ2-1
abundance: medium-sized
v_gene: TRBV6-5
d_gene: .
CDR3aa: CASSGGRGSYNEQFF
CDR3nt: TGTGCCAGCTCCGGGGGCCGAGGTAGCTACAATGAGCAGTTCTTC